The sequence of this TCR beta chain was determined in a study of T cells in Graves' hyperthyroidism and ophthalmopathy. Whole-study findings and limits: Also found in blood were most expanded thyroid clonotypes above 0.001.

To note about this clonotype: Its antigen is unknown.

Amplified regions were TCR beta CDR3 sequences from RNA transcripts. The HTBI primer set was used in a first-round RT-PCR of the TCR CDR3. TCRdb re-called the multiplex PCR reads through MiXCR, storing one row per CDR3 protein. The sample records under 700,000 distinct CDR3 sequences, 46% being singletons. When ophthalmopathy did not progress within 18 months, Graves' hyperthyroidism was considered stable. With 0 bases removed from V and 3 bases from J, the gap between germline ends came to 5 bases. CDR3 length equals 13 residues. Germline CDR1 and CDR2: LNHDA and SQIVND (reference sequence). V and J are TRBV19 and TRBJ1-1; D call uncertain. The TCR was taken from a woman younger than 30 with Graves' hyperthyroidism. The specimen was peripheral blood or thyroid tissue (not recorded which). CDR3 nucleotide sequence: TGTGCCAGTAGTATAGACCCGGACACTGAAGCTTTCTTT. It yields the protein CASSIDPDTEAFF.